Listed here is a single T cell receptor beta chain. Per the original methods: Researchers report that nucleated cell counts were estimated from reference gene primer amplification. The method was immunoSEQ multiplex PCR; TCRdb's version includes in-frame clones alone and lacks a portion of them. The V and J calls and clone size were taken over from that table, and D and trimming were inferred from the DNA. The data contain about 210,000 clones, less than 90% of them singletons. The sample comes from a study of blood T cell repertoires in COVID-19. Overall study context: T cells, B-cell-depleted T cells, or PBMCs provided the cDNA or gDNA that served as material.

Germline V lookup: CDR1 MDHEN, CDR2 SYDVKM. Trimming at V came to 5 bases and at J to 4 bases, leaving 4 bases not matched to a gene. The length of the CDR3 is 14 residues. The sequenced sample was peripheral blood. The rearrangement links TRBV28 to TRBJ1-5, with 8 positions matching TRBD1. This TCR came from a woman between 65 and 79 years old with acute or convalescent COVID-19. For the CDR3, the DNA is TGTGCCAGCAGTCTGGGACAGGCAAATCAGCCCCAGCATTTT. As protein: CASSLGQANQPQHF.